The 31 T cell receptor beta chains presented below share a single source sample, sequenced in a study of shared clonotypes between healthy human individuals. The method was immunoSEQ multiplex PCR; TCRdb's version includes in-frame clones alone and lacks a portion of them. The sample lists 90,000 to 120,000 clones; about 72% were seen once. Specimen: memory CD8+ T cells sorted from blood. Indicated subset: CD45RO+ cells pooled with CCR7-negative TemRA cells. These TCRs come from a woman aged 25 to 39 in good health.

The chain uses TRBV6-1 and TRBJ2-1; possibly TRBD2 for D (5 bases). CDR3 size: 15 residues. Germline V gene data show CDR1 as MNHNS and CDR2 as SASEGT. V dropped 3 bases and J dropped 4 bases, with 13 bases sitting between them. CDR3 sequence reads: CASSDEGVVYNEQFF. For the CDR3, the DNA is TGTGCCAGCAGTGACGAGGGAGTCGTATACAATGAGCAGTTCTTC.

This clone has just a few counts. The rearrangement links TRBV14 to TRBJ1-3; D is perhaps TRBD1 (5 bases). The CDR3 sequence is 17 residues long. V lost 4 bases to trimming and J lost 0 bases, with 16 bases between them. CDR1 is SGHDN and CDR2 is FVKESK in the germline V gene. The CDR3 protein is CASSLTVKRFSGNTIYF. The CDR3, as DNA: TGTGCCAGCAGCCTGACAGTTAAACGATTCTCTGGAAACACCATATATTTT.

The CDR3 sequence: CASSLGSGFGYEQYF. In DNA form, the CDR3 reads TGTGCCAGCAGCTTGGGGTCGGGGTTCGGGTACGAGCAGTACTTC. The chain combines TRBV5-6 with TRBJ2-7, with a weak D call TRBD2 (5 bases). This CDR3 region has 15 residues. V shed 0 bases and J shed 4 bases, with 14 bases lying between them. Germline CDR1 is SGHDT and CDR2 is YYEEEE. Looking up the rest from reference TRBV5-6 and TRBJ2-7 gives the full variable domain: DAGVTQSPTHLIKTRGQQVTLRCSPKSGHDTVSWYQQALGQGPQFIFQYYEEEERQRGNFPDRFSGHQFPNYSSELNVNALLLGDSALYLCASSLGSGFGYEQYFGPGTRLTVT.

This clone occurred once. The chain links TRBV19 to TRBJ1-1; D ambiguous. The CDR3 length is 14 residues. CDR1 and CDR2 (germline): LNHDA, SQIVND (reference sequence). The V end was cut by 3 bases, the J end by 5 bases, with 13 bases between. CDR3 DNA sequence: TGTGCCAGTAGTATCCCCTTGTACGGGACTGAAGCTTTCTTT. Protein: CASSIPLYGTEAFF.

Remarks on this clone: This same CDR3 is encoded by further DNA sequences in the sample. V and J are TRBV27 and TRBJ2-5, with no clear D. Germline CDR1 MNHEY, CDR2 SMNVEV (reference sequence). Between the trimmed V and J ends, which lost 6 bases and 7 bases, there was a span of 15 bases. CDR3 size: 13 residues. DNA for the CDR3: TGTGCCAGCAGCCCCACTCGCGGCGGGACCCAGTACTTC. Amino acids: CASSPTRGGTQYF.

The rearrangement uses TRBV27 and TRBJ2-7, with D perhaps matching TRBD1 or TRBD2 (6 bases each). Germline assignment: CDR1 MNHEY and CDR2 SMNVEV (reference sequence). Trimming removed 6 bases from V and 7 bases from J, with 19 bases in between. The CDR3 runs to 14 residues. In DNA, the CDR3 is TGTGCCAGCAGGATCGGGACTGAAACAGGGGAGCAGTACTTC. Translated: CASRIGTETGEQYF.

The chain combines TRBV28 with TRBJ2-2; TRBD2 matches at 9 bases. Unmatched junction bases numbered 7, after V lost 3 bases and J lost 5 bases. Germline values: CDR1 MDHEN, CDR2 SYDVKM. The CDR3 length is 16 residues. In nucleotides, the CDR3 is TGTGCCAGCAGTTTCGGTCTAGCGGGACGTACCGGGGAGCTGTTTTTT. Translated, it gives CASSFGLAGRTGELFF.

The V gene is TRBV19, the J gene TRBJ2-7; 8 bases map to TRBD2. The germline gives CDR1 LNHDA, CDR2 SQIVND (reference sequence). This CDR3 has 15 residues. The V gene end was trimmed by 2 bases and the J gene end by 5 bases; junction bases not matched to a gene: 8. The CDR3 DNA sequence: TGTGCCAGTAGTATAATAGCGGGACCCACGAACGAGCAGTACTTC. Protein product: CASSIIAGPTNEQYF.

The V gene is TRBV25-1, the J gene TRBJ2-7, with D possibly TRBD2 on 6 matching bases. Germline V CDR1 and CDR2: MGHDK, SYGVNS. Trimming took 3 bases from V and 3 from J, leaving 15 bases between them. This CDR3 has 15 residues. The DNA for the CDR3 is TGTGCCAGCAGTGACAAGGGGACTGATCACTACGAGCAGTACTTC. Amino acid sequence: CASSDKGTDHYEQYF.

The chain carries TRBV6-1 and TRBJ1-2, with D unresolved. Per germline, CDR1 MNHNS and CDR2 SASEGT. Trimming left V 1 base short and J 3 bases short, with 6 bases between. The CDR3 is 13 residues long. CDR3 DNA: TGTGCCAGCAGTGAAGACAGACACTATGGCTACACCTTC. It yields the protein CASSEDRHYGYTF.

The chain employs TRBV27 and TRBJ1-4; D unclear. V lost 3 bases and J lost 8, with 10 bases in between. Germline V gives CDR1 MNHEY, CDR2 SMNVEV (reference sequence). This CDR3 comprises 13 residues. For the CDR3, the DNA is TGTGCCAGCAGTTTGAGGGTGGGGGAAAAACTGTTTTTT. It encodes CASSLRVGEKLFF.

This clone was observed many times. The same CDR3 is also encoded by other DNA sequences in this sample. The rearrangement uses TRBV19 and TRBJ1-5; D is ambiguous. The CDR3 has 13 residues. Germline CDR1 is LNHDA and CDR2 is SQIVND (reference sequence). Between the trimmed V and J ends, which lost 3 bases and 5 bases, there was a span of 8 bases. The CDR3 sequence: CASSIWAYQPQHF. The CDR3 DNA follows: TGTGCCAGTAGTATCTGGGCTTATCAGCCCCAGCATTTT.

The rearrangement joins TRBV29-1 to TRBJ2-5; D is possibly TRBD1 (6 bases). The CDR3 runs 10 residues. Germline V gene data show CDR1 as SQVTM and CDR2 as ANQGSEA. V lost 7 bases, J lost 4 bases, and 7 bases lay in between. The CDR3 is CSARGETQYF. CDR3 DNA sequence: TGCAGCGCCAGGGGAGAGACCCAGTACTTC.

The rearrangement joins TRBV4-1 to TRBJ2-7; D unclear. Trimming removed 2 bases from V and 6 bases from J, with 17 bases in between. Germline CDR1 MGHRA, CDR2 YSYEKL. The length of the CDR3 is 15 residues. The CDR3 nucleotides read TGCGCCAGCAGCCAAACGGGCACCGGTAATATCGAGCAGTACTTC. Translating it yields CASSQTGTGNIEQYF.

This chain uses TRBV5-4 with TRBJ2-3; D is possibly TRBD1 or TRBD2 (5 bases each). Trimming took 0 bases from V and 2 from J, leaving 10 bases between them. Germline lookup yields CDR1 SGHNT and CDR2 YYREEE (reference sequence). This CDR3 has 15 residues. The CDR3 region has the DNA TGTGCCAGCAGCTTGGATCGGGGACCCACAGATACGCAGTATTTT. Residues: CASSLDRGPTDTQYF.

The chain combines TRBV9 with TRBJ2-2, with 8 bases matching TRBD2. CDR3 length equals 17 residues. The germline V gene has CDR1 SGDLS and CDR2 YYNGEE. V shed 6 bases and J 0 bases; nucleotides not matched to a gene: 10. The CDR3 loop reads CASTSTGGRTNTGELFF. The CDR3 DNA reads TGTGCCAGCACCTCGACGGGGGGGCGAACGAACACCGGGGAGCTGTTTTTT.

This clone was found once. The chain is built from TRBV29-1 and TRBJ2-1, with TRBD2 as a possible D gene (6 bases). V lost 0 bases to trimming and J lost 7 bases, with 10 bases between them. The CDR3 totals 13 residues. The V gene's germline CDR1 is SQVTM and CDR2 ANQGSEA. CDR3 coding DNA: TGCAGCGTTGAAGAGGCCGCGGGAAATGAGCAGTTCTTC. Its protein product is CSVEEAAGNEQFF.

The chain carries TRBV7-2 and TRBJ2-3, with 11 bases identical to TRBD2. Germline CDR1 reads SGHTA; CDR2 reads FQGNSA. The junction had 11 bases not matched to a gene; V was cut back by 5 bases and J by 7 bases. The CDR3 extends over 16 amino acids. The CDR3 sequence: CASSERIAGGWNTQYF. The CDR3 DNA reads as TGTGCCAGCAGCGAACGTATAGCGGGAGGGTGGAATACGCAGTATTTT.

On this clone: This likely stems from a read error, as it lies one base from a far larger clone. The identical CDR3 is also encoded by other nucleotide sequences in the sample. The chain combines TRBV6-4 with TRBJ2-3; 10 positions agree with TRBD2. From germline, CDR1 is MRHNA and CDR2 SNTAGT. Germline trimming cut 3 bases from V and 5 bases from J; bases unmatched to any gene: 8. The CDR3 contains 16 residues. For the CDR3, the DNA is TGTGCCAGCAGTGATCAAGCGGGAGGGCCGATAGATACGCAGTATTTT. Translation: CASSDQAGGPIDTQYF.

V gene TRBV19 combines with J gene TRBJ2-2; D may be TRBD1 or TRBD2 (5 bases each). Germline CDR1 and CDR2: LNHDA and SQIVND (reference sequence). The CDR3 totals 15 residues. V was shortened by 8 bases and J by 5 bases, with 18 bases between the two germline ends. CDR3 in DNA: TGTGCCAGTGAATACCTCGGGGCAGGTACCGGGGAGCTGTTTTTT. Its translation is CASEYLGAGTGELFF.

Comments on this clone: Distinct nucleotide sequences in the sample also encode this CDR3. The gene calls are TRBV19 and TRBJ2-1; 10 bases match TRBD2. Germline V gene sequence: CDR1 LNHDA, CDR2 SQIVND (reference sequence). The CDR3 runs 15 residues. V was clipped by 3 bases and J by 7 bases; unmatched bases: 6. The CDR3 sequence is CASSMSGRAGNEQFF. CDR3 DNA sequence: TGTGCCAGTAGTATGAGCGGGAGGGCTGGTAATGAGCAGTTCTTC.

This chain joins TRBV7-9 and TRBJ2-7, with D maybe TRBD2 (5 bases). Germline CDR1 reads SEHNR; CDR2 reads FQNEAQ (reference sequence). Trimming stripped 2 bases from V and 3 bases from J, with 11 bases between. The CDR3 is 14 amino acids. The CDR3: CASSLQAGGYEQYF. Written as DNA, the CDR3 is TGTGCCAGCAGCTTACAGGCAGGAGGCTACGAGCAGTACTTC.

V gene TRBV19 combines with J gene TRBJ1-1; D not certain. CDR3 length: 14 residues. The V gene lost 1 base and the J gene lost 1 base, with 7 bases spanning the gap. CDR1 LNHDA and CDR2 SQIVND come from the germline V gene (reference sequence). The CDR3 sequence is CASSIGAANTEAFF. The CDR3 nucleotides are TGTGCCAGTAGTATAGGGGCCGCGAACACTGAAGCTTTCTTT. Full variable domain (outside the CDR3, taken from reference TRBV19 and TRBJ1-1): DGGITQSPKYLFRKEGQNVTLSCEQNLNHDAMYWYRQDPGQGLRLIYYSQIVNDFQKGDIAEGYSVSREKKESFPLTVTSAQKNPTAFYLCASSIGAANTEAFFGQGTRLTVV.

This clone has only a few counts. Other DNA sequences in this specimen translate into the identical CDR3. This chain links TRBV9 with TRBJ2-2, with D possibly being TRBD2 (5 bases). V was pared by 0 bases and J by 5 bases, with 5 bases between. Germline loops: CDR1 SGDLS, CDR2 YYNGEE. The CDR3 length is 13 residues. The CDR3 is CASSVGGTGELFF. The CDR3 nucleotides read TGTGCCAGCAGCGTAGGCGGGACCGGGGAGCTGTTTTTT.

This clone was seen a handful of times. This chain links TRBV18 with TRBJ1-3; D ambiguous. Germline V CDR1 and CDR2: KGHSH, LQKENI. The V gene lost 4 bases and the J gene lost 0 bases, with 10 bases spanning the gap. This CDR3 comprises 15 residues. CDR3 DNA sequence: TGTGCCAGCTCACGGCTGGCGAGCTCTGGAAACACCATATATTTT. It codes for CASSRLASSGNTIYF.

The chain recombines TRBV7-9 with TRBJ2-7; TRBD2 is a possible D gene (5 bases). V dropped 3 bases and J dropped 4 bases, with 7 bases sitting between them. The CDR3 is made up of 12 amino acids. Germline lookup yields CDR1 SEHNR and CDR2 FQNEAQ (reference sequence). The CDR3 DNA reads TGTGCCAGCAGCTTTTCGGGGTACGAGCAGTACTTC. It specifies CASSFSGYEQYF.

The chain recombines TRBV6-5 with TRBJ1-4, with D tentatively TRBD1 (5 bases). The CDR3 runs 12 residues. Germline V gene data show CDR1 as MNHEY and CDR2 as SVGAGI. V lost 6 bases and J 10 bases, leaving 12 bases between the germline ends. DNA of the CDR3: TGTGCCAGCAGCCCAAGTGGGGGAAAACTGTTTTTT. Encoded protein: CASSPSGGKLFF.

This clone was counted at least ten times. The chain employs TRBV6-4 and TRBJ1-5; tentative D call: TRBD1 (6 bases). CDR3 length: 11 amino acids. V was clipped by 6 bases and J by 9 bases, with 9 bases between them. In germline, CDR1 is MRHNA, CDR2 SNTAGT. CDR3 DNA: TGTGCCAGCAGACTCAGGGGGCCCCAGCATTTT. This sequence encodes CASRLRGPQHF.

The gene calls are TRBV4-2 and TRBJ2-7; D unclear. This CDR3 is 15 amino acids long. The germline V gene has CDR1 LGHNA and CDR2 YNFKEQ. V was shortened by 6 bases and J by 0 bases, with 15 bases between the two germline ends. CDR3 in amino acids: CASSPSGLSSYEQYF. CDR3 DNA sequence: TGTGCCAGCAGTCCCTCCGGCCTGAGCTCCTACGAGCAGTACTTC.

This clone was seen a few times. The chain joins TRBV28 to TRBJ1-1; D is unclear. The V end was cut by 6 bases, the J end by 4 bases, with 9 bases between. This CDR3 contains 12 residues. Germline CDR1 reads MDHEN; CDR2 reads SYDVKM. The CDR3 DNA reads as TGTGCCAGCAGCCGGGCCGTCACTGAAGCTTTCTTT. As protein: CASSRAVTEAFF.

This chain links TRBV13 with TRBJ2-7; 8 bases fit TRBD2. J was trimmed by 7 bases and V by 3 bases; bases with no gene match: 8. The CDR3 has 14 amino acids. Germline CDR1 and CDR2: PRHDT and FYEKMQ (reference sequence). Here the CDR3 reads CASSFSAGEGEQYF. The CDR3 coding sequence is TGTGCCAGCAGCTTTTCAGCGGGAGAAGGTGAGCAGTACTTC.